This T cell receptor (beta chain) appears in the sequencing data of a study of cytomegalovirus exposure and HLA in healthy donors. From germline, CDR1 is SGHRS and CDR2 YFSETQ. V was cut by 0 bases and J by 4 bases, with 7 bases left in between. The CDR3 is 13 amino acids. Primers for the PCR totalled 60 Vbeta and 13 Jbeta. Clones were sequenced by immunoSEQ multiplex PCR, and TCRdb holds only the in-frame ones, with some missing. The sample has 150,000 to 200,000 clones, about 88% seen once; the top ten hold approximately 2.5%. Whole-study results and caveats: Later work found that TCR association rates differed between HLA loci; DRB1 had the most and HLA-C the fewest. The study put under 200 TCR beta chains on its list as cytomegalovirus-associated.

As regards this clone: Its specificity is unknown. Within the sample, other DNA sequences also encode this same CDR3.

Material: PBMCs. The chain employs TRBV5-1 and TRBJ2-5; perhaps TRBD1 as D (5 bases). This sequence originates from a man aged 25 to 40 in good health and CMV-seropositive. In DNA form, the CDR3 reads TGCGCCAGCAGCTTGGGACAGCGAGAGACCCAGTACTTC. This codes for CASSLGQRETQYF.